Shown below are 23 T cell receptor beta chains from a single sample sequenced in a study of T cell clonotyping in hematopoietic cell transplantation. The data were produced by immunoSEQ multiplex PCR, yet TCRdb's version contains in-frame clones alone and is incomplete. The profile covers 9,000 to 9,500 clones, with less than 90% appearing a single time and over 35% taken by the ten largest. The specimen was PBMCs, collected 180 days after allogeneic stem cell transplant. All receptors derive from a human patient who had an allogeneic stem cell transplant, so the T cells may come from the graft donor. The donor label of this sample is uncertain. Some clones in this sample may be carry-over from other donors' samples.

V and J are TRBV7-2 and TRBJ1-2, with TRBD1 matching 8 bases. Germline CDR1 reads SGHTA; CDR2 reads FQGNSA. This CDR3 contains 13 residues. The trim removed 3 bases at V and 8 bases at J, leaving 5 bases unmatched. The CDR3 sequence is CASSFQGAQGYTF. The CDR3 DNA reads TGTGCCAGCAGCTTTCAGGGGGCGCAAGGCTACACCTTC.

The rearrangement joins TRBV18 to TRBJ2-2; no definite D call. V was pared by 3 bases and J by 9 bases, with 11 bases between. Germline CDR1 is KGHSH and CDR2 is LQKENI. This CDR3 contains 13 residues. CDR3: CASSPVTIRELFF. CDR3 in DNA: TGTGCCAGCTCACCGGTCACTATTCGGGAGCTGTTTTTT.

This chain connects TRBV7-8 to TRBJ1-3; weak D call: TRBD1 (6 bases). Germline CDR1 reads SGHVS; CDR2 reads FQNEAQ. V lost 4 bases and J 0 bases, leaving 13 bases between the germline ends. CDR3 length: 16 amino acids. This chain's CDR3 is CASSSDRLISGNTIYF. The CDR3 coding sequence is TGTGCCAGCAGCTCGGACAGATTAATCTCTGGAAACACCATATATTTT.

Here the CDR3 reads CASSLVGGYYGYTF. The CDR3 coding sequence is TGTGCCAGCAGCTTAGTTGGCGGATACTATGGCTACACCTTC. This sequence joins TRBV11-2 and TRBJ1-2; no firm D call. Looked up from germline, CDR1 is SGHAT and CDR2 is FQNNGV. This CDR3 is 14 amino acids long. The V end lost 1 base, the J end lost 3 bases, and 9 bases lay between the germline ends.

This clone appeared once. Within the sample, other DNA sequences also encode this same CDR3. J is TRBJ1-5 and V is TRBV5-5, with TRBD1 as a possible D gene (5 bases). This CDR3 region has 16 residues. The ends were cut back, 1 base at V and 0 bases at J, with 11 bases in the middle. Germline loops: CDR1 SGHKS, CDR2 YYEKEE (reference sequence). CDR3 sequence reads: CASSLLGPHSNQPQHF. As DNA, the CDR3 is TGTGCCAGCAGCTTGCTGGGGCCCCATAGCAATCAGCCCCAGCATTTT.

In nucleotides, the CDR3 is TGTGCCAGCAGCTTAGAGGGCAGGCAAAACATTCAGTACTTC. Encoded protein: CASSLEGRQNIQYF. This sequence joins TRBV7-2 and TRBJ2-4; no clear D. The CDR3 is 14 amino acids. Germline CDR1 SGHTA, CDR2 FQGNSA. Trimming stripped 1 base from V and 5 bases from J, with 9 bases between.

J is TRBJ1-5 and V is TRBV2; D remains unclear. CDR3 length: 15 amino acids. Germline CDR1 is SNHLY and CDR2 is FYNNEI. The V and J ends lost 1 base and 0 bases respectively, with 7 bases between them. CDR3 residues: CASSEGVLSNQPQHF. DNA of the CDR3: TGTGCCAGCAGTGAAGGTGTACTTAGCAATCAGCCCCAGCATTTT.

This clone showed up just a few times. CDR3 bases: TGCGCCAGCAGCTTGGCAGGGACCGATAATTCACCCCTCCACTTT. This gives the protein CASSLAGTDNSPLHF. This chain joins TRBV5-1 and TRBJ1-6; weak D call: TRBD1 (5 bases). Germline lookup yields CDR1 SGHRS and CDR2 YFSETQ. V dropped 0 bases and J dropped 5 bases, with 9 bases sitting between them. CDR3 length: 15 amino acids.

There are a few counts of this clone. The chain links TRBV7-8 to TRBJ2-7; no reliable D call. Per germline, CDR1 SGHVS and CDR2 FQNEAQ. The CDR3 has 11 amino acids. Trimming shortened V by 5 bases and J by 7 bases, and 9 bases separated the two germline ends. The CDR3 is CASSPAQEQYF. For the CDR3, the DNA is TGTGCCAGCAGCCCTGCACAGGAGCAGTACTTC.

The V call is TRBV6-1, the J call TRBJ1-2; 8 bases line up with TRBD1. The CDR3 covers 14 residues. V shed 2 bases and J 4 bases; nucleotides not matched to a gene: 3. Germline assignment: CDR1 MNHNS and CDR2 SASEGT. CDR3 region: CASSERTGSYGYTF. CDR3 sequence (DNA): TGTGCCAGCAGTGAAAGGACAGGGTCCTATGGCTACACCTTC.

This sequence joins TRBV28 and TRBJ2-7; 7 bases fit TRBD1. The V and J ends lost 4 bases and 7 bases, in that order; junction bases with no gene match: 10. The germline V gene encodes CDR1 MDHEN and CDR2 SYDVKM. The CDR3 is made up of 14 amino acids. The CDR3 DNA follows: TGTGCCAGCAGTTGGACAGGAGGCCTTCTGGAGCAGTACTTC. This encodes CASSWTGGLLEQYF.

The CDR3 region has the DNA TGTGCCACCAGCAGAGATGGTCCAGCGGGGGGGCCGGGGCAAGAGACCCAGTACTTC. Protein product: CATSRDGPAGGPGQETQYF. This chain links TRBV15 with TRBJ2-5; TRBD2 agrees at 10 bases. There are 19 residues in the CDR3. CDR1 LNHNV and CDR2 YYDKDF come from the germline V gene (reference sequence). Trimming at V came to 0 bases and at J to 2 bases, leaving 12 bases not matched to a gene.

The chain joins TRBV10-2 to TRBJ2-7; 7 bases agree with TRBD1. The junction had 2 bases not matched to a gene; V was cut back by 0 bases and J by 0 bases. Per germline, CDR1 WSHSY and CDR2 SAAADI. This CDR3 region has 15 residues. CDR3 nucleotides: TGCGCCAGCAGTGAGTCGACAGGGCGCTCCTACGAGCAGTACTTC. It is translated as CASSESTGRSYEQYF.

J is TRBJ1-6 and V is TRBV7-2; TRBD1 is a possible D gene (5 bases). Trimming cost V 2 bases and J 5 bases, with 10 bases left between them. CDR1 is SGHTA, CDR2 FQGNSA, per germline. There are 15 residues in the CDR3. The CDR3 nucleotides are TGTGCCAGCAGCTTATCGGACACCAATAATTCACCCCTCCACTTT. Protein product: CASSLSDTNNSPLHF.

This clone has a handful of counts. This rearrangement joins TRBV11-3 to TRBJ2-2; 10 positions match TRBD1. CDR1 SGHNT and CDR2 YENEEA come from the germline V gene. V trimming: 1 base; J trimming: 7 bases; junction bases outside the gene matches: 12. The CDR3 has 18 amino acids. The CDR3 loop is CASSLVPTRDRGNGELFF. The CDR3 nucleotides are TGTGCCAGCAGCTTAGTACCAACCCGGGACAGGGGTAACGGGGAGCTGTTTTTT.

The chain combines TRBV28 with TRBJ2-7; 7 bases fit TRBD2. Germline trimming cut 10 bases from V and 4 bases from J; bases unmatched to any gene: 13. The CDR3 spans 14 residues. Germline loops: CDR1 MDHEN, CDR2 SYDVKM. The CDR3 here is CATQSGTQLYEQYF. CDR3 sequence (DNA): TGTGCCACCCAAAGCGGGACTCAACTATACGAGCAGTACTTC.

The DNA for the CDR3 is TGTGCCAGCAGCTTGCAGCGGGGGGGCTCCGAGACCCAGTACTTC. This codes for CASSLQRGGSETQYF. The chain combines TRBV5-4 with TRBJ2-5; 10 positions agree with TRBD2. The CDR3 is 15 amino acids. Germline V gene lookup returns CDR1 SGHNT and CDR2 YYREEE (reference sequence). Trimming took 1 base from V and 5 from J; bases not matched to a gene: 5.

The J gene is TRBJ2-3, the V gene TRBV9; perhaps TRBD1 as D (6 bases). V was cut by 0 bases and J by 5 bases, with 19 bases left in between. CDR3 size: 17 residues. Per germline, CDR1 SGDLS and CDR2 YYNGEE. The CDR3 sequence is CASSVDHGRTAGDTQYF. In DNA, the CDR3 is TGTGCCAGCAGCGTAGATCACGGGCGGACAGCCGGAGATACGCAGTATTTT.

The CDR3 DNA sequence: TGCGCCAGCAGCCAAAGGACTAATTTCTGGCCCTACAATGAGCAGTTCTTC. Translating it yields CASSQRTNFWPYNEQFF. This chain joins TRBV4-3 and TRBJ2-1, with a possible D match to TRBD2 (6 bases). The germline CDR1 and CDR2 sequences are LGHNA and YSLEER. The CDR3 totals 17 residues. Trimming took off 2 bases at V and 2 bases at J, with 16 bases between the two ends.

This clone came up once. CDR3 protein: CASSLRPGTEAFF. As DNA, the CDR3 is TGCGCCAGCAGCTTGCGACCGGGAACTGAAGCTTTCTTT. The chain uses TRBV5-1 and TRBJ1-1; D is ambiguous. Trimming took off 1 base at V and 5 bases at J, with 9 bases between the two ends. The CDR3 contains 13 residues. Per the germline V gene, CDR1 is SGHRS and CDR2 is YFSETQ. The variable domain in full, with the rest retrieved from reference TRBV5-1 and TRBJ1-1, is KAGVTQTPRYLIKTRGQQVTLSCSPISGHRSVSWYQQTPGQGLQFLFEYFSETQRNKGNFPGRFSGRQFSNSRSEMNVSTLELGDSALYLCASSLRPGTEAFFGQGTRLTVV.

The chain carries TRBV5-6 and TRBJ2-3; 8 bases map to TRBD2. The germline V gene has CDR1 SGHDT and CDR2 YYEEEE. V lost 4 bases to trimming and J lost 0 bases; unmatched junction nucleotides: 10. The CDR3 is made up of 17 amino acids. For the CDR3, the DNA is TGTGCCAGCAGCGCGAAGGTGACGGGGGGGAGCACAGATACGCAGTATTTT. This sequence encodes CASSAKVTGGSTDTQYF.

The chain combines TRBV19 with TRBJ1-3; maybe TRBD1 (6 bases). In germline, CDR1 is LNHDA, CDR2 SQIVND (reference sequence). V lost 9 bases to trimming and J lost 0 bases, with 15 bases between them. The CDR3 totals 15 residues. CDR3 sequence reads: CASRQEFYSGNTIYF. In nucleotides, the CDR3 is TGTGCCAGCCGACAGGAGTTTTACTCTGGAAACACCATATATTTT. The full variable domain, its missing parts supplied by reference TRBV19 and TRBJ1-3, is DGGITQSPKYLFRKEGQNVTLSCEQNLNHDAMYWYRQDPGQGLRLIYYSQIVNDFQKGDIAEGYSVSREKKESFPLTVTSAQKNPTAFYLCASRQEFYSGNTIYFGEGSWLTVV.

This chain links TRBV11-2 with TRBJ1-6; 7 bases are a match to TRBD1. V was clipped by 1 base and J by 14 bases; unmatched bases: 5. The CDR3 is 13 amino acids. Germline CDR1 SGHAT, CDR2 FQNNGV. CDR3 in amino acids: CASSLGQGETLHF. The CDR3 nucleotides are TGTGCCAGCAGCTTAGGACAGGGTGAAACCCTCCACTTT.